This T cell receptor beta chain was identified during a study of PD-1 blockade in classical Hodgkin lymphoma. This clone has just a few counts. Its antigen is not known. Data came from immunoSEQ multiplex PCR; TCRdb stores just in-frame clones and leaves some out. The repertoire holds more than 45,000 clones, around 75% seen once, with over 12% in the top ten. With no exception, relapse followed autologous stem cell transplantation in all patients, and brentuximab vedotin exposure varied. Complete response, partial response or progressive disease was recorded as best response. Whole-study findings and limits: Relapsed/refractory patients reportedly had the lowest baseline TCR diversity, below newly diagnosed patients, who were below healthy donors. CD4+ TCR diversity, unlike CD8+, climbed significantly by C4D1.

CDR3 size: 15 residues. J was trimmed by 1 base and V by 5 bases; bases with no gene match: 4. Looked up from germline, CDR1 is SEHNR and CDR2 is FQNEAQ (reference sequence). Sequenced here: peripheral blood mononuclear cells (PBMCs), sampled before the second cycle of nivolumab. This TCR derives from a human donor with classical Hodgkin lymphoma. The V and J genes are TRBV7-9 and TRBJ2-2; 7 bases are a match to TRBD1. CDR3 loop: CASSNRTGNTGELFF. The CDR3 DNA is TGTGCCAGCAGCAACCGGACAGGGAACACCGGGGAGCTGTTTTTT. Drawing the rest from reference TRBV7-9 and TRBJ2-2, the complete variable domain is DTGVSQNPRHKITKRGQNVTFRCDPISEHNRLYWYRQTLGQGPEFLTYFQNEAQLEKSRLLSDRFSAERPKGSFSTLEIQRTEQGDSAMYLCASSNRTGNTGELFFGEGSRLTVL.